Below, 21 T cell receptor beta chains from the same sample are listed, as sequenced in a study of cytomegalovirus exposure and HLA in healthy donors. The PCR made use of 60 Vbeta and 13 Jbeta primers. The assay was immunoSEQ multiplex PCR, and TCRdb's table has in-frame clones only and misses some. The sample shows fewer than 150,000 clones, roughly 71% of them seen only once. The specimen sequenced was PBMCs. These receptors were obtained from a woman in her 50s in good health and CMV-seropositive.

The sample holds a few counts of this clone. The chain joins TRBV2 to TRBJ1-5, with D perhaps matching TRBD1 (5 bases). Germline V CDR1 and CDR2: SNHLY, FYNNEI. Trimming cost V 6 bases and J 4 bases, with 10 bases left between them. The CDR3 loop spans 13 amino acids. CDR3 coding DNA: TGTGCCAGCAGGCCCGACAGTAATCAGCCCCAGCATTTT. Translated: CASRPDSNQPQHF.

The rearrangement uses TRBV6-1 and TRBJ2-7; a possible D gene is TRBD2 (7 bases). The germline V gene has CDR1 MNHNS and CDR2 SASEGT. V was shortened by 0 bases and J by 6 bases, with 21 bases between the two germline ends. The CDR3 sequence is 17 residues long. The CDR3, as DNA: TGTGCCAGCAGTGAAGCGGTGACCGGGGGCCCGGGGGGCGAGCAGTACTTC. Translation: CASSEAVTGGPGGEQYF.

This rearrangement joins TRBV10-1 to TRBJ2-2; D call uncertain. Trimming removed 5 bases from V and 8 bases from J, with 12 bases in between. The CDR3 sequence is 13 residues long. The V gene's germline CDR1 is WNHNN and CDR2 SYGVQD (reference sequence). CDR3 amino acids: CASSQTSVGELFF. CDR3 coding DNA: TGCGCCAGCAGTCAGACATCGGTGGGGGAGCTGTTTTTT.

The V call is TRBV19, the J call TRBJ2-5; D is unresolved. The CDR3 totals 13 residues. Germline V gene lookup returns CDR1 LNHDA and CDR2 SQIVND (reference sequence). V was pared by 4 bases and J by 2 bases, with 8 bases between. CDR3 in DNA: TGTGCCAGTAGTAACCCCAGTCAAGAGACCCAGTACTTC. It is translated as CASSNPSQETQYF.

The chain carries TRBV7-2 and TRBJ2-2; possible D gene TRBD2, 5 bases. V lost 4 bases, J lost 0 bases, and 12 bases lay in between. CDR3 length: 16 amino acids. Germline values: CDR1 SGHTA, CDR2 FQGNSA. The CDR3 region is CASSSRAAANTGELFF. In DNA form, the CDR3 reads TGTGCCAGCAGCTCCCGAGCGGCTGCGAACACCGGGGAGCTGTTTTTT. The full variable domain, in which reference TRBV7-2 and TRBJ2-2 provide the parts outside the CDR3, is GAGVSQSPSNKVTEKGKDVELRCDPISGHTALYWYRQSLGQGLEFLIYFQGNSAPDKSGLPSDRFSAERTGGSVSTLTIQRTQQEDSAVYLCASSSRAAANTGELFFGEGSRLTVL.

Here the CDR3 reads CASFDRGEVMYGYTF. In nucleotides, the CDR3 is TGTGCCAGTTTCGACAGGGGAGAGGTTATGTATGGCTACACCTTC. The V and J genes are TRBV19 and TRBJ1-2; TRBD1 matches at 8 bases. V shed 8 bases, J shed 5 bases, and the junction held 13 bases outside the gene matches. Germline V lookup: CDR1 LNHDA, CDR2 SQIVND (reference sequence). The CDR3 extends over 15 amino acids.

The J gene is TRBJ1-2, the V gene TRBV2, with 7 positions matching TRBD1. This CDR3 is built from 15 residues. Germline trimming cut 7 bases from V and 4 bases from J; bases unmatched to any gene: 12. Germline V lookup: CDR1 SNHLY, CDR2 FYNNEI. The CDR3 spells CASTPGGNRGYGYTF. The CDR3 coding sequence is TGTGCCAGCACACCAGGGGGGAATCGAGGCTATGGCTACACCTTC.

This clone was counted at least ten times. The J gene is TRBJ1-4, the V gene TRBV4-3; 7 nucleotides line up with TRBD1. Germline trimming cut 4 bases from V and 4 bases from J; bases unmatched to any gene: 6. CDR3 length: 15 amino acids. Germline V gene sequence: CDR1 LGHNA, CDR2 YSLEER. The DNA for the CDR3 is TGCGCCAGCAGCCCAAGGGGGCAGAGTAATGAAAAACTGTTTTTT. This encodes CASSPRGQSNEKLFF.

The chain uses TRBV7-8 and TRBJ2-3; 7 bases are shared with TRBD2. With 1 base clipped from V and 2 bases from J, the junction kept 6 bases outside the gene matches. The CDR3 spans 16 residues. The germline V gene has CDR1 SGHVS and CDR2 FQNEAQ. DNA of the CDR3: TGTGCCAGCAGCTTAGAATTGGGGGGGAACACAGATACGCAGTATTTT. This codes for CASSLELGGNTDTQYF. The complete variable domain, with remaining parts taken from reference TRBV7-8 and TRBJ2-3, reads GAGVSQSPRYKVAKRGQDVALRCDPISGHVSLFWYQQALGQGPEFLTYFQNEAQLDKSGLPSDRFFAERPEGSVSTLKIQRTQQEDSAVYLCASSLELGGNTDTQYFGPGTRLTVL.

As DNA, the CDR3 is TGTGCCAGCAGCCGGTCGGGGGGCCGTCTGGAGACCCAGTACTTC. Protein: CASSRSGGRLETQYF. This sequence joins TRBV13 and TRBJ2-5; D perhaps matches TRBD2 (7 bases). The germline V gene encodes CDR1 PRHDT and CDR2 FYEKMQ (reference sequence). The CDR3 length is 15 residues. Trimming took off 5 bases at V and 5 bases at J, with 18 bases between the two ends.

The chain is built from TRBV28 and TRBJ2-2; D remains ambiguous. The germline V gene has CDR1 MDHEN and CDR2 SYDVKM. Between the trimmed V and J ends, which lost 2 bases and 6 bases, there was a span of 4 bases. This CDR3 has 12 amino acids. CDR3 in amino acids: CASSLRSGELFF. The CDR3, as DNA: TGTGCCAGCAGTTTACGGTCCGGGGAGCTGTTTTTT.

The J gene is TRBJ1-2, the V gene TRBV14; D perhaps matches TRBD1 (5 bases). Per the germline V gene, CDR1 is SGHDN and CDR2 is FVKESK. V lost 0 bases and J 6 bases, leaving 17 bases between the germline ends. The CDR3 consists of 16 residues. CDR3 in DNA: TGTGCCAGCAGCCAAGATACGAGACAGACGTACGATGGCTACACCTTC. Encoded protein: CASSQDTRQTYDGYTF.

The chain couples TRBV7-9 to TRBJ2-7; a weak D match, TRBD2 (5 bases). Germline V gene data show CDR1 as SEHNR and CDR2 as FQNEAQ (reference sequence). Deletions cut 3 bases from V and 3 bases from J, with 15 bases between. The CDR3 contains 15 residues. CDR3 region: CASSFGPDWDYEQYF. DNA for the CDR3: TGTGCCAGCAGCTTTGGCCCGGACTGGGACTACGAGCAGTACTTC.

The CDR3 is CSVGAARDTEAFF. The CDR3 bases are TGCAGCGTTGGTGCCGCACGCGACACTGAAGCTTTCTTT. The V gene is TRBV29-1, the J gene TRBJ1-1; no clear D. Per germline, CDR1 SQVTM and CDR2 ANQGSEA. This CDR3 has 13 residues. Trimming left V 4 bases short and J 3 bases short, with 12 bases between.

CDR3 coding DNA: TGCGCCACTACCAAAGGCAGGGGCACCGGGGAGCTGTTTTTT. The encoded protein is CATTKGRGTGELFF. The chain links TRBV5-1 to TRBJ2-2; D is possibly TRBD1 (6 bases). The germline V gene has CDR1 SGHRS and CDR2 YFSETQ. The CDR3 has 14 amino acids. V was clipped by 9 bases and J by 4 bases, with 16 bases between them.

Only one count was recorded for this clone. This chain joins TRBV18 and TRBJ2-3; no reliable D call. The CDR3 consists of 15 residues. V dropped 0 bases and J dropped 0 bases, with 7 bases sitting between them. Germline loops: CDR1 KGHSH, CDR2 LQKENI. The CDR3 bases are TGTGCCAGCTCACCACCCTCCCGGAGCACAGATACGCAGTATTTT. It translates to CASSPPSRSTDTQYF.

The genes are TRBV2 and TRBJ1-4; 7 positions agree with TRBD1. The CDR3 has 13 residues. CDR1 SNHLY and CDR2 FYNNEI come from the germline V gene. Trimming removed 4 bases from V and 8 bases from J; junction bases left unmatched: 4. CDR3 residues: CASSADRAEKLFF. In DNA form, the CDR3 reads TGTGCCAGCAGTGCCGACAGGGCGGAAAAACTGTTTTTT.

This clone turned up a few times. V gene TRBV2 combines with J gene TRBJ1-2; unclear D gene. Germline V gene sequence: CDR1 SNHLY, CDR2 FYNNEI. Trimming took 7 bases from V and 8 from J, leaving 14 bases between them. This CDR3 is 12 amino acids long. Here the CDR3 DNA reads TGTGCCAGCAACGGGGAACTCGGGGGCTACACCTTC. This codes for CASNGELGGYTF.

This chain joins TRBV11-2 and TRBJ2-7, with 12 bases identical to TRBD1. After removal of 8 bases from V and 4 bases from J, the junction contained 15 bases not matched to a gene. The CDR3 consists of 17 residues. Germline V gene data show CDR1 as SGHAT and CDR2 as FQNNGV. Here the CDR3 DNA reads TGTGCCAGCGAGACTTGGGACAGGGGGCGCGGTTTTTACGAGCAGTACTTC. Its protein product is CASETWDRGRGFYEQYF.

The CDR3 DNA reads as TGTGCCAGCAGTAGGAGCGGGCCTGGGCGAGAGACCCAGTACTTC. Translation: CASSRSGPGRETQYF. This chain uses TRBV6-5 with TRBJ2-5, with D possibly matching TRBD2 (6 bases). This CDR3 is 15 amino acids long. Trimming cost V 5 bases and J 4 bases, with 17 bases left between them. The germline CDR1 and CDR2 sequences are MNHEY and SVGAGI.

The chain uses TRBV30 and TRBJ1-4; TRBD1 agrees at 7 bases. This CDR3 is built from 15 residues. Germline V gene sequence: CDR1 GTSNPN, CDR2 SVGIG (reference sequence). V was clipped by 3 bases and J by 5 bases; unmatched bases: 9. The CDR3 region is CAWSGGGGGNEKLFF. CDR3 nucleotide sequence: TGTGCCTGGAGCGGAGGAGGGGGCGGGAATGAAAAACTGTTTTTT. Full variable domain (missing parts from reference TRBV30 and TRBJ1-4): SQTIHQWPATLVQPVGSPLSLECTVEGTSNPNLYWYRQAAGRGLQLLFYSVGIGQISSEVPQNLSASRPQDRQFILSSKKLLLSDSGFYLCAWSGGGGGNEKLFFGSGTQLSVL.